The next 15 T cell receptor beta chains were all read from a single sample in a study of control samples from healthy donors and cancer patients (dated by TCRdb to the early 2020s). Libraries came from the immunoSEQ multiplex PCR assay. In TCRdb, the immuneACCESS table is reduced to in-frame sequences with V and J assigned. These tables do not hold every clone; where another copy was compared, an unresolved V gene accounts for under half, and the others remain unexplained. This sample gives some 87,000 clones in total; more than 65% of them show up just once. Together, the top ten hold about 9.9% of the sample. The material sequenced was PBMCs. Source of these receptors: a man between 60 and 75 years old with head and neck cancer.

This chain connects TRBV3-1 (or the pseudogene TRBV3-2) to TRBJ1-1; tentatively, D is TRBD1 (5 bases). V was trimmed by 1 base and J by 11 bases, leaving 20 bases between them. This CDR3 has 15 residues. Germline V gene lookup returns CDR1 LGHDT and CDR2 YNNKEL (reference sequence). The CDR3 spells CASSQAGARVVGAFF. The CDR3 DNA reads TGTGCCAGCAGCCAAGCCGGGGCCAGAGTCGTGGGGGCTTTCTTT.

The rearrangement joins TRBV2 to TRBJ2-1, with D perhaps TRBD1 (5 bases). CDR1 is SNHLY and CDR2 is FYNNEI in the germline V gene. V shed 3 bases and J shed 9 bases, with 15 bases lying between them. This CDR3 comprises 14 residues. CDR3 nucleotides: TGTGCCAGCAGTGAGGGGCAGTCTTCAGGTGAGCAGTTCTTC. It translates to CASSEGQSSGEQFF.

V is TRBV7-6 and J is TRBJ1-1; 7 positions agree with TRBD1. CDR1 SGHVS and CDR2 FNYEAQ come from the germline V gene. This CDR3 has 13 residues. The junction had 10 bases not matched to a gene; V was cut back by 4 bases and J by 11 bases. The CDR3 loop is CASSSRTGLYAFF. CDR3 sequence (DNA): TGTGCCAGCAGCTCCCGGACAGGACTGTACGCTTTCTTT.

V usage is TRBV19 and J usage is TRBJ1-6, with D unresolved. Germline lookup yields CDR1 LNHDA and CDR2 SQIVND (reference sequence). This CDR3 comprises 14 residues. Trimming pared 1 base from V and 8 bases from J, leaving 9 bases between. CDR3 in amino acids: CASSIGVLHSPLHF. The CDR3 DNA sequence: TGTGCCAGTAGTATAGGGGTTCTCCATTCACCCCTCCACTTT.

This clone has just a few counts. The chain combines TRBV2 with TRBJ2-7; D not certain. Germline V CDR1 and CDR2: SNHLY, FYNNEI. This CDR3 is 12 amino acids long. V shed 5 bases and J shed 0 bases, with 5 bases lying between them. The CDR3 DNA reads as TGTGCCAGCAGTCCCATCTCCTACGAGCAGTACTTC. Translating gives CASSPISYEQYF.

Worth noting for this clone: With a much larger clone just one base away, this may be a read error. This CDR3 is also generated by other DNA sequences in the sample. The genes are TRBV9 and TRBJ2-2, with a weak D call TRBD2 (8 bases). The V gene's germline CDR1 is SGDLS and CDR2 YYNGEE. The CDR3 length is 16 residues. CDR3 DNA sequence: TGTGCCAGCCGCGTAGGGGGCGGGGGGCACACCGGGGAGCTGTTTTTT. This encodes CASRVGGGGHTGELFF. The full variable domain, in which reference TRBV9 and TRBJ2-2 provide the parts outside the CDR3, is DSGVTQTPKHLITATGQRVTLRCSPRSGDLSVYWYQQSLDQGLQFLIQYYNGEERAKGNILERFSAQQFPDLHSELNLSSLELGDSALYFCASRVGGGGHTGELFFGEGSRLTVL.

The V gene is TRBV5-1, the J gene TRBJ1-1; D uncertain. The V gene lost 4 bases and the J gene lost 3 bases, with 10 bases spanning the gap. Germline CDR1 SGHRS, CDR2 YFSETQ. The CDR3 extends over 13 amino acids. CDR3 amino acids: CASSPNGYTEAFF. The CDR3 DNA is TGCGCCAGCAGCCCCAACGGCTACACTGAAGCTTTCTTT. Filled out from reference TRBV5-1 and TRBJ1-1, the complete variable domain reads KAGVTQTPRYLIKTRGQQVTLSCSPISGHRSVSWYQQTPGQGLQFLFEYFSETQRNKGNFPGRFSGRQFSNSRSEMNVSTLELGDSALYLCASSPNGYTEAFFGQGTRLTVV.

This chain links TRBV7-2 with TRBJ2-5; D is perhaps TRBD2 (7 bases). The CDR3 totals 19 residues. Trimming pared 1 base from V and 1 base from J, leaving 22 bases between. The germline V gene has CDR1 SGHTA and CDR2 FQGNSA. The CDR3 sequence is CASSLVWAGEGHVQETQYF. The DNA of the CDR3 is TGTGCCAGCAGCTTAGTTTGGGCAGGGGAGGGTCACGTCCAAGAGACCCAGTACTTC.

The count of this clone is one. The chain couples TRBV10-3 to TRBJ1-1; 8 bases are a match to TRBD1. The CDR3 length is 14 residues. Germline-derived CDR1 and CDR2 are ENHRY and SYGVKD. V was pared by 6 bases and J by 5 bases, with 8 bases of the junction left unmatched. This chain's CDR3 is CAIRAGQGWTEAFF. DNA of the CDR3: TGTGCCATCAGAGCCGGACAGGGTTGGACTGAAGCTTTCTTT.

This clone is a singleton in its sample. This rearrangement joins TRBV5-8 to TRBJ1-5; 9 positions match TRBD1. The trim removed 2 bases at V and 4 bases at J, leaving 4 bases unmatched. The CDR3 sequence is 15 residues long. Germline values: CDR1 SGHTS, CDR2 YDEGEE. DNA for the CDR3: TGTGCCAGCAGCTTTGTGGGACAGGGTAATCAGCCCCAGCATTTT. Translating it yields CASSFVGQGNQPQHF.

The V gene is TRBV6-5, the J gene TRBJ2-3; D not resolved. Trimming took off 0 bases at V and 2 bases at J, with 9 bases between the two ends. The CDR3 is 15 amino acids. The germline gives CDR1 MNHEY, CDR2 SVGAGI. The CDR3: CASSYSSWNTDTQYF. The CDR3 DNA is TGTGCCAGCAGTTACTCTAGCTGGAACACAGATACGCAGTATTTT.

The chain recombines TRBV14 with TRBJ1-1, with TRBD1 matching over 8 bases. The V gene end was trimmed by 1 base and the J gene end by 11 bases; junction bases not matched to a gene: 3. Germline lookup yields CDR1 SGHDN and CDR2 FVKESK. The CDR3 covers 12 residues. The CDR3 protein is CASSQGTGRAFF. DNA for the CDR3: TGTGCCAGCAGCCAAGGGACAGGGAGGGCTTTCTTT.

The chain has TRBV10-3 and TRBJ1-4, with a possible D match to TRBD1 (6 bases). Germline V gene lookup returns CDR1 ENHRY and CDR2 SYGVKD. CDR3 length equals 15 residues. Trimming took 2 bases from V and 5 from J, leaving 12 bases between them. CDR3 nucleotides: TGTGCCATCAGTGAGATGGGGGGCGGAAATGAAAAACTGTTTTTT. Translated: CAISEMGGGNEKLFF.

This clone was counted only a few times. This chain joins TRBV18 and TRBJ1-1; 8 bases map to TRBD1. The CDR3 consists of 13 residues. Germline loops: CDR1 KGHSH, CDR2 LQKENI. V shed 3 bases and J 11 bases; nucleotides not matched to a gene: 8. For the CDR3, the DNA is TGTGCCAGCTCACCCAGGACAGGGAGTGGCGCTTTCTTT. Translation: CASSPRTGSGAFF.

The rearrangement uses TRBV5-1 and TRBJ2-5; 8 bases are a match to TRBD1. CDR1 is SGHRS, CDR2 YFSETQ, per germline. The CDR3 spans 14 residues. J gave up 5 bases and V 4 bases, and 7 bases lay outside the gene matches. The CDR3 bases are TGCGCCAGCAGCCCGTTGGACAGGGCGGAGACCCAGTACTTC. It encodes CASSPLDRAETQYF.